The text below deals with one T cell receptor (beta chain). Its antigen is undetermined. TCRdb keeps only in-frame clones here, not all; method: immunoSEQ multiplex PCR. The sample lists some 90,000 clones; about 90% were seen once. The source of the sample is a study of graft-versus-host responses after intestinal transplantation. Whole-study findings and limits: Across patients carrying graft-donor T cell macrochimerism, allografts held high graft-versus-host to host-versus-graft clonal ratios.

The V gene lost 10 bases and the J gene lost 13 bases, with 26 bases spanning the gap. The CDR3 runs to 15 residues. V gene TRBV23-1 combines with J gene TRBJ1-6; D possibly corresponds to TRBD1 (6 bases). TRBV23-1 is reported as an ORF; its role is uncertain. This specimen consisted of unstimulated CD4+ T cells sorted from spleen or lymph node cells, obtained before intestinal transplant. The source of this sequence is a human donor who received an intestinal transplant. The CDR3 coding sequence is TGCGCCACCTCCCCGAGGGGGACGGGCCTGTGCCCCCTCCACTTT. Protein product: CATSPRGTGLCPLHF.